Listed here are 14 T cell receptor beta chains from one sample, sequenced in a study of shared clonotypes between healthy human individuals. Sequenced by immunoSEQ multiplex PCR; TCRdb stores in-frame clones only, minus some. Of about 640,000 clones in the sample, approximately 79% were seen once. Sequencing used memory CD4+ T cells sorted from blood. Subset denoted: CD45RA-negative fraction. The receptors here all came from a woman aged 25 to 39 in good health.

This clone was seen only a few times. V gene TRBV28 combines with J gene TRBJ1-1; 9 nucleotides match TRBD1. Germline V gene lookup returns CDR1 MDHEN and CDR2 SYDVKM. Unmatched junction bases numbered 6, after V lost 5 bases and J lost 5 bases. The CDR3 length is 14 residues. This chain's CDR3 is CASSENRGHTEAFF. CDR3 coding DNA: TGTGCCAGCAGTGAAAACAGGGGGCATACTGAAGCTTTCTTT.

The chain joins TRBV7-9 to TRBJ2-1, with TRBD2 matching over 7 bases. Trimming took 1 base from V and 4 from J; bases not matched to a gene: 7. The CDR3 is 16 residues long. Per the germline V gene, CDR1 is SEHNR and CDR2 is FQNEAQ (reference sequence). The CDR3 reads CASSLDPLAVYNEQFF. The DNA for the CDR3 is TGTGCCAGCAGCTTAGATCCCCTAGCGGTATACAATGAGCAGTTCTTC.

The sample holds a few counts of this clone. The chain combines TRBV19 with TRBJ2-2, with TRBD2 identical over 11 bases. The germline V gene has CDR1 LNHDA and CDR2 SQIVND (reference sequence). V lost 0 bases to trimming and J lost 4 bases; unmatched junction nucleotides: 7. The CDR3 runs to 18 residues. CDR3 bases: TGTGCCAGTAGTATAGACTCTAGCGGGAGGTCGTTCACCGGGGAGCTGTTTTTT. Encoded protein: CASSIDSSGRSFTGELFF.

The chain has TRBV7-8 and TRBJ1-1, with D hard to call. Looked up from germline, CDR1 is SGHVS and CDR2 is FQNEAQ. This CDR3 is built from 14 residues. Trimming stripped 5 bases from V and 3 bases from J, with 13 bases between. The CDR3 DNA follows: TGTGCCAGCAGCCCTTTAGTCGGGGACACTGAAGCTTTCTTT. As protein: CASSPLVGDTEAFF.

The V and J genes are TRBV5-1 and TRBJ2-3, with D tentatively TRBD1 (7 bases). This CDR3 region has 15 residues. The V gene lost 3 bases and the J gene lost 2 bases, with 13 bases spanning the gap. Germline V gene lookup returns CDR1 SGHRS and CDR2 YFSETQ. CDR3 nucleotide sequence: TGCGCCAGCAGCTCGATCAGGGGGGACACAGATACGCAGTATTTT. Protein sequence: CASSSIRGDTDTQYF.

The chain uses TRBV7-2 and TRBJ1-3; TRBD1 might be the D (5 bases). The CDR3 length is 15 residues. Looked up from germline, CDR1 is SGHTA and CDR2 is FQGNSA. Trimming pared 5 bases from V and 1 base from J, leaving 12 bases between. CDR3 nucleotide sequence: TGTGCCAGCAGCCCCGCCCAGGGATCTGGAAACACCATATATTTT. Translation gives CASSPAQGSGNTIYF.

The genes are TRBV29-1 and TRBJ2-5; 9 nucleotides match TRBD1. Looked up from germline, CDR1 is SQVTM and CDR2 is ANQGSEA. After removal of 7 bases from V and 7 bases from J, the junction contained 16 bases not matched to a gene. The CDR3 runs 15 residues. The CDR3 bases are TGCAGCGCACATTGGGGTTTGGGACAGGGTGGGACCCAGTACTTC. Translation gives CSAHWGLGQGGTQYF. The entire variable domain, with the rest obtained from reference TRBV29-1 and TRBJ2-5, is as follows: SAVISQKPSRDICQRGTSLTIQCQVDSQVTMMFWYRQQPGQSLTLIATANQGSEATYESGFVIDKFPISRPNLTFSTLTVSNMSPEDSSIYLCSAHWGLGQGGTQYFGPGTRLLVL.

This clone was seen a handful of times. This sequence joins TRBV4-1 and TRBJ1-1, with D possibly TRBD1 on 6 matching bases. Germline V gene sequence: CDR1 MGHRA, CDR2 YSYEKL. The CDR3 contains 17 residues. The germline V and J ends were trimmed by 0 bases and 1 base, with 15 bases remaining between them. CDR3 nucleotide sequence: TGCGCCAGCAGCCAAGATCGAGGGGGTCCTAGGAACACTGAAGCTTTCTTT. This encodes CASSQDRGGPRNTEAFF.

This clone was found a few times. The chain joins TRBV5-4 to TRBJ1-3; D unresolved. Germline lookup yields CDR1 SGHNT and CDR2 YYREEE (reference sequence). V was pared by 0 bases and J by 0 bases, with 13 bases between. CDR3 size: 17 residues. CDR3 loop: CASSLGIGPSSGNTIYF. CDR3 sequence (DNA): TGTGCCAGCAGCTTGGGTATTGGACCGTCCTCTGGAAACACCATATATTTT.

The genes are TRBV7-3 and TRBJ2-7; 8 bases match TRBD2. From germline, CDR1 is SGHTA and CDR2 FQGTGA. The length of the CDR3 is 13 residues. Trimming removed 2 bases from V and 3 bases from J; junction bases left unmatched: 0. CDR3 in amino acids: CASSLLAGYEQYF. CDR3 nucleotides: TGTGCCAGCAGCTTACTAGCGGGCTACGAGCAGTACTTC.

The V call is TRBV19, the J call TRBJ1-1, with D maybe TRBD1 (6 bases). The CDR3 covers 15 residues. The germline V and J ends were trimmed by 4 bases and 4 bases, with 16 bases remaining between them. Germline V gene sequence: CDR1 LNHDA, CDR2 SQIVND (reference sequence). The CDR3 is CASSTTPIGGTEAFF. Written as DNA, the CDR3 is TGTGCCAGTAGTACAACCCCCATAGGGGGCACTGAAGCTTTCTTT.

This clone was found a few times. This sequence joins TRBV11-2 and TRBJ1-3; D remains unclear. V was pared by 5 bases and J by 0 bases, with 8 bases between. The CDR3 is 14 amino acids. The germline gives CDR1 SGHAT, CDR2 FQNNGV. CDR3 nucleotides: TGTGCCAGCAGCGGACTTGGCTCTGGAAACACCATATATTTT. Residues: CASSGLGSGNTIYF.

The CDR3 is CASRASRQASNEQYF. CDR3 coding DNA: TGTGCCAGCAGAGCGTCGAGGCAGGCGAGTAATGAGCAGTACTTC. This chain joins TRBV6-1 and TRBJ2-7; D gene unclear. CDR1 is MNHNS, CDR2 SASEGT, per germline. V lost 6 bases, J lost 7 bases, and 22 bases lay in between. This CDR3 is built from 15 residues.

The chain is built from TRBV7-9 and TRBJ2-1; possibly TRBD2 for D (6 bases). The CDR3 covers 15 residues. V gave up 5 bases and J gave up 2 bases, with 13 bases separating them. The V gene's germline CDR1 is SEHNR and CDR2 FQNEAQ (reference sequence). CDR3 coding DNA: TGTGCCAGCAGCCTAACGGGACTTCCCTACAATGAGCAGTTCTTC. This codes for CASSLTGLPYNEQFF.